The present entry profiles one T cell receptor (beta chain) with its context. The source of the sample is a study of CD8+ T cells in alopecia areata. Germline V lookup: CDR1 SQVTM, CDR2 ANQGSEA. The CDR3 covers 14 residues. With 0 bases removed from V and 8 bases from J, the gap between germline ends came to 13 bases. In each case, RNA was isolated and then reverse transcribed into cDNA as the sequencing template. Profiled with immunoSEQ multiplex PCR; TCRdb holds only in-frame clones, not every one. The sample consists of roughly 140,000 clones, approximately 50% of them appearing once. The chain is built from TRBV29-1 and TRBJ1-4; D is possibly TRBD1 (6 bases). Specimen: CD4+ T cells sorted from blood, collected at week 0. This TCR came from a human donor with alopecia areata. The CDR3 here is CSVEDQGHREKLFF. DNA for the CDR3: TGCAGCGTTGAAGATCAGGGACACAGGGAAAAACTGTTTTTT.